One sample yielded the 17 T cell receptor beta chains listed below, sequenced in a study of T cells in localized non-small cell lung cancer. Method: immunoSEQ multiplex PCR; TCRdb's copy keeps in-frame clones and lacks some. The sample holds roughly 17,000 clones, around 86% seen once. The starting material was peripheral blood, obtained before any cancer treatment. The receptors come from a female donor aged 60 or older with stage I lung adenocarcinoma.

CDR3 loop: CASSLAGLSEQYF. CDR3 DNA: TGCGCCAGCAGCTTGGCCGGTCTGAGCGAGCAGTACTTC. This chain connects TRBV5-1 to TRBJ2-7; D ambiguous. This CDR3 is built from 13 residues. From germline, CDR1 is SGHRS and CDR2 YFSETQ. V was pared by 0 bases and J by 6 bases, with 10 bases between. The full variable domain, its missing parts supplied by reference TRBV5-1 and TRBJ2-7, is KAGVTQTPRYLIKTRGQQVTLSCSPISGHRSVSWYQQTPGQGLQFLFEYFSETQRNKGNFPGRFSGRQFSNSRSEMNVSTLELGDSALYLCASSLAGLSEQYFGPGTRLTVT.

This clone came up once. This chain links TRBV18 with TRBJ2-2; D unresolved. Germline CDR1 reads KGHSH; CDR2 reads LQKENI. The CDR3 contains 14 residues. V lost 3 bases to trimming and J lost 4 bases, with 9 bases between them. CDR3 sequence (DNA): TGTGCCAGCTCACCTCAGCATCGCACCGGGGAGCTGTTTTTT. Its protein is CASSPQHRTGELFF.

Of note for this clone: This sample also contains other DNA sequences that code for the same CDR3. The chain links TRBV5-1 to TRBJ2-7; D uncertain. Trimming left V 0 bases short and J 3 bases short, with 4 bases between. The germline V gene encodes CDR1 SGHRS and CDR2 YFSETQ. The CDR3 spans 12 residues. CDR3 protein: CASSLGNYEQYF. CDR3 nucleotide sequence: TGCGCCAGCAGCTTGGGGAACTACGAGCAGTACTTC. Full variable domain (remainder filled in from reference TRBV5-1 and TRBJ2-7): KAGVTQTPRYLIKTRGQQVTLSCSPISGHRSVSWYQQTPGQGLQFLFEYFSETQRNKGNFPGRFSGRQFSNSRSEMNVSTLELGDSALYLCASSLGNYEQYFGPGTRLTVT.

The V and J genes are TRBV19 and TRBJ1-6; the D gene is possibly TRBD1 (5 bases). This CDR3 comprises 15 residues. V lost 6 bases, J lost 10 bases, and 19 bases lay in between. CDR1 LNHDA and CDR2 SQIVND come from the germline V gene (reference sequence). CDR3 DNA sequence: TGTGCCAGTAGAGCTTACCGGGACCCCCTGTCACCCCTCCACTTT. It is translated as CASRAYRDPLSPLHF.

The chain uses TRBV7-2 and TRBJ2-3; D is unresolved. Germline CDR1 SGHTA, CDR2 FQGNSA. Trimming took off 10 bases at V and 1 base at J, with 12 bases between the two ends. The CDR3 is made up of 13 amino acids. CDR3 sequence reads: CAKSNTGTDTQYF. DNA for the CDR3: TGTGCCAAATCCAACACCGGCACAGATACGCAGTATTTT.

This chain joins TRBV7-8 and TRBJ1-3; no clear D. Trimming cost V 4 bases and J 7 bases, with 14 bases left between them. The V gene's germline CDR1 is SGHVS and CDR2 FQNEAQ. This CDR3 has 14 residues. CDR3 nucleotide sequence: TGTGCCAGCAGCTCGGACCGGGGAGGTAACACCATATATTTT. Protein: CASSSDRGGNTIYF.

The chain couples TRBV6-4 to TRBJ2-1; TRBD1 might be the D (5 bases). The CDR3 spans 15 residues. Deletions cut 2 bases from V and 0 bases from J, with 8 bases between. The V gene's germline CDR1 is MRHNA and CDR2 SNTAGT. The CDR3 sequence is CASSDRGSSYNEQFF. The CDR3 DNA reads TGTGCCAGCAGTGACAGGGGAAGCTCCTACAATGAGCAGTTCTTC.

This clone showed up just a few times. This chain connects TRBV27 to TRBJ1-2, with D perhaps matching TRBD1 (6 bases). Trimming pared 6 bases from V and 8 bases from J, leaving 16 bases between. The CDR3 has 13 amino acids. Germline V lookup: CDR1 MNHEY, CDR2 SMNVEV (reference sequence). This CDR3 reads CASSLQGSEGYTF. The CDR3 coding sequence is TGTGCCAGCAGCCTACAGGGCTCGGAGGGCTACACCTTC.

The gene calls are TRBV4-1 and TRBJ2-2; 9 bases map to TRBD1. J gave up 6 bases and V 3 bases, and 8 bases lay outside the gene matches. Germline V gene lookup returns CDR1 MGHRA and CDR2 YSYEKL. The CDR3 has 16 residues. The CDR3 DNA sequence: TGCGCCAGCAGCCAGACCGGGACAGGGAGGGCCGGGGAGCTGTTTTTT. Amino acid sequence: CASSQTGTGRAGELFF.

V and J are TRBV19 and TRBJ1-1; tentatively, D is TRBD1 (5 bases). The V end lost 6 bases, the J end lost 6 bases, and 17 bases lay between the germline ends. In germline, CDR1 is LNHDA, CDR2 SQIVND (reference sequence). The CDR3 totals 14 residues. In DNA form, the CDR3 reads TGTGCCAGTAGGACAAGAGGGGTCTTGGCTGAAGCTTTCTTT. Residues: CASRTRGVLAEAFF.

The chain has TRBV6-5 and TRBJ1-4, with 7 bases identical to TRBD1. Unmatched junction bases numbered 6, after V lost 5 bases and J lost 6 bases. CDR3 length: 14 amino acids. Germline V gives CDR1 MNHEY, CDR2 SVGAGI. The CDR3 loop is CASSNRGVDEKLFF. In DNA form, the CDR3 reads TGTGCCAGCAGTAACAGGGGCGTCGATGAAAAACTGTTTTTT.

The chain carries TRBV5-1 and TRBJ2-5; possibly TRBD1 for D (5 bases). This CDR3 contains 15 residues. Per the germline V gene, CDR1 is SGHRS and CDR2 is YFSETQ. V was cut by 0 bases and J by 5 bases, with 14 bases left in between. The CDR3 DNA is TGCGCCAGCAGCTTGGAGGACACCCGATGGGAGACCCAGTACTTC. Residues: CASSLEDTRWETQYF.

The chain employs TRBV6-5 and TRBJ1-2; D remains unclear. The germline gives CDR1 MNHEY, CDR2 SVGAGI. Trimming took off 8 bases at V and 6 bases at J, with 13 bases between the two ends. CDR3 size: 12 residues. CDR3 DNA: TGTGCCAGCTCCCCTGGTGGGGATGGCTACACCTTC. As protein: CASSPGGDGYTF.

The chain carries TRBV6-6 and TRBJ2-7; no reliable D call. CDR1 and CDR2 from the germline V gene are MNHNY and SVGAGI (reference sequence). Trimming stripped 6 bases from V and 3 bases from J, with 12 bases between. CDR3 size: 13 residues. Written as DNA, the CDR3 is TGTGCCAGCAGAGATCAAGAAGTCTACGAGCAGTACTTC. Its translation is CASRDQEVYEQYF.

This clone occurred a few times. The chain has TRBV25-1 and TRBJ2-1, with TRBD2 identical over 9 bases. The CDR3 consists of 16 residues. Germline CDR1 reads MGHDK; CDR2 reads SYGVNS. Unmatched junction bases numbered 3, after V lost 1 base and J lost 2 bases. CDR3 protein: CASSESRGGAYNEQFF. As DNA, the CDR3 is TGTGCCAGCAGTGAATCTCGCGGGGGGGCCTACAATGAGCAGTTCTTC.

This clone was seen more than once but under ten times. This chain joins TRBV7-9 and TRBJ1-6, with D possibly TRBD1 on 5 matching bases. Germline lookup yields CDR1 SEHNR and CDR2 FQNEAQ (reference sequence). V was pared by 2 bases and J by 9 bases, with 14 bases between. The CDR3 loop spans 15 amino acids. CDR3 in amino acids: CASSLTDTGGSPLHF. CDR3 in DNA: TGTGCCAGCAGCTTAACGGACACTGGGGGTTCACCCCTCCACTTT.

This chain connects TRBV6-5 to TRBJ1-2; 7 nucleotides match TRBD1. The ends lost 11 bases at V and 5 bases at J; junction bases unmatched: 11. CDR3 length equals 13 residues. Germline V gene data show CDR1 as MNHEY and CDR2 as SVGAGI. In nucleotides, the CDR3 is TGTGCCGCTTACCAGGGGGGCTGGTATGGCTACACCTTC. The encoded protein is CAAYQGGWYGYTF.